The sequence of this T cell receptor (beta chain) was determined in a study of memory CD4+ T cells and cytomegalovirus serostatus. The table came from immunoSEQ multiplex PCR; TCRdb's copy has only in-frame clones and leaves some out. The sample carries tens of thousands of clones, around 77% recorded once. The V end lost 5 bases, the J end lost 4 bases, and 12 bases lay between the germline ends. The CDR3 runs to 13 residues. CDR1 is SGHNT and CDR2 is YYREEE in the germline V gene (reference sequence). The sort gate was single viable CD3+CD4+CD8-CD45RO+ cells for memory CD4+ T cells. This TCR derives from an adult in good health and CMV-seronegative. The chain is built from TRBV5-4 and TRBJ1-2; D call uncertain. Sequencing was done on a sample of memory CD4+ T cells from blood. The CDR3 DNA follows: TGTGCCAGCAGTTCCTCGGTTATCTATGGCTACACCTTC. Translation gives CASSSSVIYGYTF.